The 31 T cell receptor beta chains given below trace back to one sample, sequenced in a study of cytomegalovirus exposure and HLA in healthy donors. Vbeta (60) and Jbeta (13) primers were used in the PCR. Sequencing was performed with immunoSEQ multiplex PCR; in TCRdb, only in-frame clones are kept and a portion is missing. The repertoire shows about 200,000 clones; the top ten hold more than 0.95%. Source material: PBMCs. The receptors were gathered from a girl under 10 years old in good health and CMV-seropositive.

The V call is TRBV28, the J call TRBJ1-5, with D perhaps TRBD1 (6 bases). CDR1 is MDHEN, CDR2 SYDVKM, per germline. Trimming took 7 bases from V and 7 from J, leaving 17 bases between them. This CDR3 contains 14 residues. CDR3: CASTIRDKEQPQHF. The DNA for the CDR3 is TGTGCCAGCACAATCCGGGACAAGGAACAGCCCCAGCATTTT.

The J gene is TRBJ2-2, the V gene TRBV2, with no clear D. This CDR3 comprises 14 residues. Germline assignment: CDR1 SNHLY and CDR2 FYNNEI. V was shortened by 4 bases and J by 1 base, with 7 bases between the two germline ends. DNA of the CDR3: TGTGCCAGCAGTGTAACCGGGAACACCGGGGAGCTGTTTTTT. Translated: CASSVTGNTGELFF.

The V call is TRBV5-1, the J call TRBJ2-3, with TRBD2 as a possible D gene (6 bases). V was cut by 4 bases and J by 6 bases, with 21 bases left in between. CDR3 length equals 16 residues. CDR1 and CDR2 (germline): SGHRS, YFSETQ. The CDR3 region has the DNA TGCGCCAGCAGCCCCGTTGGAGCGGGCCTAGACGATACGCAGTATTTT. Its translation: CASSPVGAGLDDTQYF.

The chain is built from TRBV18 and TRBJ2-5, with D possibly TRBD2 on 6 matching bases. The germline V and J ends were trimmed by 0 bases and 3 bases, with 8 bases remaining between them. The length of the CDR3 is 14 residues. Germline values: CDR1 KGHSH, CDR2 LQKENI. CDR3 DNA sequence: TGTGCCAGCTCACCACCGGCTAGCGAAGAGACCCAGTACTTC. Encoded protein: CASSPPASEETQYF.

The V and J genes are TRBV2 and TRBJ1-2, with D hard to call. Trimming removed 5 bases from V and 7 bases from J, with 14 bases in between. CDR1 and CDR2 (germline): SNHLY, FYNNEI. CDR3 length: 13 amino acids. Here the CDR3 DNA reads TGTGCCAGCAGTCAAGAGGCGCGAGGTGGCTACACCTTC. Amino acid sequence: CASSQEARGGYTF.

V is TRBV7-8 and J is TRBJ1-5, with a weak D call TRBD1 (5 bases). CDR1 SGHVS and CDR2 FQNEAQ come from the germline V gene. Trimming removed 1 base at V and 7 bases at J, with 11 bases between. This CDR3 spans 14 amino acids. The CDR3 loop is CASSLGGGSQPQHF. The CDR3 bases are TGTGCCAGCAGCTTAGGTGGGGGGAGCCAGCCCCAGCATTTT.

This chain connects TRBV5-4 to TRBJ1-4, with D maybe TRBD1 (6 bases). V was shortened by 4 bases and J by 8 bases, with 12 bases between the two germline ends. The CDR3 loop spans 13 amino acids. Germline V gene data show CDR1 as SGHNT and CDR2 as YYREEE (reference sequence). CDR3 loop: CASSTQGDEKLFF. DNA for the CDR3: TGTGCCAGCAGCACACAGGGAGACGAAAAACTGTTTTTT.

This chain uses TRBV15 with TRBJ2-7, with 11 bases fitting TRBD2. Germline V gene lookup returns CDR1 LNHNV and CDR2 YYDKDF (reference sequence). The CDR3 extends over 16 amino acids. V dropped 1 base and J dropped 5; count of bases not matched to a gene: 7. Here the CDR3 DNA reads TGTGCCACCAGCAGAGTGGATAGCGGGAGGGCCGACGAGCAGTACTTC. As protein: CATSRVDSGRADEQYF.

The chain has TRBV9 and TRBJ2-1; weak D call: TRBD2 (7 bases). CDR1 and CDR2 (germline): SGDLS, YYNGEE. The CDR3 consists of 14 residues. Trimming stripped 7 bases from V and 4 bases from J, with 15 bases between. CDR3 coding DNA: TGTGCCAGCGGAGAGGGGGGGGGTTACAATGAGCAGTTCTTC. It specifies CASGEGGGYNEQFF.

The chain uses TRBV28 and TRBJ1-2; 7 bases line up with TRBD1. Germline CDR1 and CDR2: MDHEN and SYDVKM. V lost 4 bases to trimming and J lost 2 bases; unmatched junction nucleotides: 4. The CDR3 is 14 residues long. The CDR3 here is CASSSIQGNYGYTF. In DNA, the CDR3 is TGTGCCAGCAGTTCAATACAGGGGAACTATGGCTACACCTTC.

The V gene is TRBV29-1, the J gene TRBJ2-1; D is possibly TRBD1 (5 bases). Germline values: CDR1 SQVTM, CDR2 ANQGSEA. There are 14 residues in the CDR3. Trimming took 1 base from V and 7 from J, leaving 14 bases between them. The DNA for the CDR3 is TGCAGCGTTGAAGTTATACAGGTACCTAATGAGCAGTTCTTC. Protein sequence: CSVEVIQVPNEQFF.

The chain carries TRBV27 and TRBJ2-7, with 10 bases identical to TRBD2. Germline assignment: CDR1 MNHEY and CDR2 SMNVEV (reference sequence). The CDR3 runs to 17 residues. V dropped 5 bases and J dropped 0; count of bases not matched to a gene: 10. The chain's CDR3 is CASSLVKTSGHSYEQYF. The CDR3 nucleotides read TGTGCCAGCAGTCTCGTAAAGACTAGCGGGCACTCCTACGAGCAGTACTTC.

The rearrangement links TRBV10-3 to TRBJ2-7; D perhaps matches TRBD2 (5 bases). The CDR3 runs 13 residues. V was clipped by 2 bases and J by 4 bases, with 9 bases between them. Germline lookup yields CDR1 ENHRY and CDR2 SYGVKD. The CDR3 spells CAISEVGNYEQYF. In nucleotides, the CDR3 is TGTGCCATCAGTGAGGTCGGGAATTACGAGCAGTACTTC.

This rearrangement joins TRBV28 to TRBJ2-7; TRBD1 matches 7 bases. V shed 7 bases, J shed 0 bases, and the junction held 15 bases outside the gene matches. Germline V CDR1 and CDR2: MDHEN, SYDVKM. The CDR3 has 17 amino acids. CDR3 protein: CASNTPQTGLTSYEQYF. The CDR3 DNA reads TGTGCCAGCAATACCCCACAGACAGGGCTCACCTCCTACGAGCAGTACTTC.

The chain carries TRBV10-1 and TRBJ2-1, with 9 bases fitting TRBD1. CDR1 WNHNN and CDR2 SYGVQD come from the germline V gene (reference sequence). With 8 bases clipped from V and 5 bases from J, the junction kept 10 bases outside the gene matches. The CDR3 extends over 15 amino acids. The CDR3 DNA reads as TGCGCCAGCCACACAGGGGGCGCTCCCAACAATGAGCAGTTCTTC. Its translation is CASHTGGAPNNEQFF.

The chain joins TRBV6-5 to TRBJ2-2; 9 positions agree with TRBD2. Germline V gives CDR1 MNHEY, CDR2 SVGAGI. V gave up 11 bases and J gave up 2 bases; unmatched junction bases: 6. The CDR3 sequence is 14 residues long. The CDR3 loop reads CACSGLANTGELFF. The CDR3 DNA is TGTGCCTGCTCGGGACTAGCAAACACCGGGGAGCTGTTTTTT.

The CDR3: CASSVGDRTLTAVYNEQFF. DNA for the CDR3: TGTGCCAGCAGTGTGGGGGACAGGACTCTCACGGCGGTTTACAATGAGCAGTTCTTC. The V and J genes are TRBV2 and TRBJ2-1; 8 bases agree with TRBD1. The CDR3 has 19 amino acids. Germline CDR1 and CDR2: SNHLY and FYNNEI. Losses at the gene ends were 4 bases for V and 4 bases for J; bases not matched to a gene: 18.

V gene TRBV5-1 combines with J gene TRBJ1-1, with D hard to call. The V gene's germline CDR1 is SGHRS and CDR2 YFSETQ. The CDR3 is made up of 14 amino acids. V lost 2 bases and J lost 1, with 9 bases in between. As DNA, the CDR3 is TGCGCCAGCAGCTTCCGCGGTCAGAACACTGAAGCTTTCTTT. Its protein product is CASSFRGQNTEAFF.

V is TRBV6-5 and J is TRBJ2-1; possibly TRBD2 for D (6 bases). The V end lost 6 bases, the J end lost 0 bases, and 12 bases lay between the germline ends. CDR1 and CDR2 from the germline V gene are MNHEY and SVGAGI. There are 15 residues in the CDR3. In DNA, the CDR3 is TGTGCCAGCAGCTATACAGCGGGCTCCTACAATGAGCAGTTCTTC. Translation: CASSYTAGSYNEQFF.

The V call is TRBV4-1, the J call TRBJ2-7, with 9 bases aligning to TRBD1. The CDR3 totals 14 residues. Germline CDR1 and CDR2: MGHRA and YSYEKL. Trimming cost V 2 bases and J 3 bases; bases outside gene matches: 2. The CDR3 bases are TGCGCCAGCAGCCAACAGACAGGGGGCTACGAGCAGTACTTC. It yields the protein CASSQQTGGYEQYF.

Notes on this clone: Its ends do not fully match the called genes, so a read error is possible. The chain combines TRBV6-5 with TRBJ2-7; 7 bases map to TRBD2. CDR3 length: 13 residues. Germline-derived CDR1 and CDR2 are MNHEY and SVGAGI. Written as DNA, the CDR3 is TGTGCCAGCAGTCACGGGGGGTCCTCCGAGCAGTACTTC. Protein product: CASSHGGSSEQYF.

The rearrangement uses TRBV21-1 and TRBJ1-4; the table calls TRBD1, which could not be checked here. TRBV21-1 is described as a pseudogene. The CDR3 spans 14 residues. The CDR3: CASSKTATNEKLFF. The CDR3 coding sequence is TGTGCCAGCAGCAAGACAGCAACTAATGAAAAACTGTTTTTT.

The rearrangement joins TRBV15 to TRBJ2-7; 7 bases map to TRBD1. Germline-derived CDR1 and CDR2 are LNHNV and YYDKDF (reference sequence). The length of the CDR3 is 14 residues. The trim removed 5 bases at V and 2 bases at J, leaving 6 bases unmatched. The CDR3 nucleotides read TGTGCCACCAGCCCACGAGGACAGGCCTACGAGCAGTACTTC. This gives the protein CATSPRGQAYEQYF.

The rearrangement links TRBV28 to TRBJ2-6; the match to TRBD1 covers 9 bases. CDR1 is MDHEN and CDR2 is SYDVKM in the germline V gene. The CDR3 runs to 20 residues. With 5 bases clipped from V and 0 bases from J, the junction kept 14 bases outside the gene matches. The CDR3 DNA follows: TGTGCCAGCAGTGATATACAGGGACAGGGCCCTAACTCTGGGGCCAACGTCCTGACTTTC. It specifies CASSDIQGQGPNSGANVLTF. The full variable domain, its missing parts supplied by reference TRBV28 and TRBJ2-6, is DVKVTQSSRYLVKRTGEKVFLECVQDMDHENMFWYRQDPGLGLRLIYFSYDVKMKEKGDIPEGYSVSREKKERFSLILESASTNQTSMYLCASSDIQGQGPNSGANVLTFGAGSRLTVL.

This chain links TRBV28 with TRBJ1-4; the D is unclear. CDR3 length: 15 amino acids. Trimming removed 7 bases at V and 4 bases at J, with 16 bases between. Germline CDR1 and CDR2: MDHEN and SYDVKM. The CDR3 sequence: CASIPSGGYNEKLFF. The CDR3 DNA is TGTGCCAGCATCCCAAGTGGAGGGTATAATGAAAAACTGTTTTTT.

The chain recombines TRBV10-2 with TRBJ2-3, with TRBD2 matching 8 bases. The germline CDR1 and CDR2 sequences are WSHSY and SAAADI. This CDR3 is built from 15 residues. The J segment lost 3 bases and the V segment lost 4 bases, leaving 6 bases of the junction unmatched. The CDR3: CASSASGSRTDTQYF. The CDR3 DNA is TGCGCCAGCAGTGCGAGCGGGAGTCGGACAGATACGCAGTATTTT.

The chain has TRBV6-1 and TRBJ2-1; 8 bases are shared with TRBD1. Trimming took 7 bases from V and 1 from J; bases not matched to a gene: 3. The CDR3 is 14 residues long. Per germline, CDR1 MNHNS and CDR2 SASEGT. The DNA for the CDR3 is TGTGCCAGCACTGGACAGGGTTCCTACAATGAGCAGTTCTTC. Its protein product is CASTGQGSYNEQFF.

The rearrangement links TRBV19 to TRBJ1-1; D is possibly TRBD1 (6 bases). Trimming took off 10 bases at V and 0 bases at J, with 15 bases between the two ends. The CDR3 runs to 14 residues. Germline loops: CDR1 LNHDA, CDR2 SQIVND (reference sequence). This chain's CDR3 is CATVDRPMNTEAFF. CDR3 sequence (DNA): TGTGCCACCGTCGACAGGCCCATGAACACTGAAGCTTTCTTT.

The chain links TRBV11-2 to TRBJ2-1, with TRBD1 matching over 9 bases. V shed 4 bases, J shed 6 bases, and the junction held 1 base outside the gene matches. Germline values: CDR1 SGHAT, CDR2 FQNNGV. The CDR3 loop spans 13 amino acids. For the CDR3, the DNA is TGTGCCAGCAGCTCGGGACAGGGCAATGAGCAGTTCTTC. It specifies CASSSGQGNEQFF.

V is TRBV19 and J is TRBJ1-1; no clear D. The CDR3 extends over 13 amino acids. V lost 6 bases and J lost 0, with 8 bases in between. Germline V gene data show CDR1 as LNHDA and CDR2 as SQIVND (reference sequence). The CDR3 here is CASRVEMNTEAFF. In DNA form, the CDR3 reads TGTGCCAGTAGGGTGGAGATGAACACTGAAGCTTTCTTT.

The CDR3: CASSFDGRSAEQFF. The DNA of the CDR3 is TGTGCCAGCAGCTTTGATGGGAGGTCAGCTGAGCAGTTCTTC. V gene TRBV11-2 combines with J gene TRBJ2-1, with D possibly matching TRBD2 (6 bases). The CDR3 runs 14 residues. V was shortened by 3 bases and J by 9 bases, with 15 bases between the two germline ends. Germline V CDR1 and CDR2: SGHAT, FQNNGV.